Shown below are 17 T cell receptor beta chains from a single sample sequenced in a study of OX40 agonist ivuxolimab in advanced cancers. Assay: immunoSEQ multiplex PCR; the TCRdb copy retains only in-frame clones and omits some. The table has approximately 90,000 clones, roughly 90% seen once. The sequenced sample was CD4+ or CD8+ T cells sorted from blood, obtained in a trial of the OX40 agonist ivuxolimab. These receptors were collected from an adult with an advanced solid tumor such as melanoma, head and neck, liver or kidney cancer.

The chain links TRBV5-1 to TRBJ2-7; 9 bases are shared with TRBD1. V shed 2 bases, J shed 6 bases, and the junction held 3 bases outside the gene matches. The CDR3 totals 13 residues. Germline V gene lookup returns CDR1 SGHRS and CDR2 YFSETQ. The CDR3 here is CASSFQDRGEQYF. CDR3 nucleotides: TGCGCCAGCAGCTTCCAGGACAGGGGCGAGCAGTACTTC.

This clone came up once. V gene TRBV5-4 combines with J gene TRBJ1-1, with D tentatively TRBD1 (6 bases). Germline assignment: CDR1 SGHNT and CDR2 YYREEE (reference sequence). V shed 4 bases and J shed 1 base, with 14 bases lying between them. This CDR3 comprises 15 residues. CDR3 amino acids: CASSQNRVGNTEAFF. In DNA form, the CDR3 reads TGTGCCAGCAGCCAGAACAGGGTGGGGAACACTGAAGCTTTCTTT.

This chain connects TRBV7-2 to TRBJ2-2; the D is unclear. There are 15 residues in the CDR3. Trimming took 5 bases from V and 0 from J, leaving 10 bases between them. Per the germline V gene, CDR1 is SGHTA and CDR2 is FQGNSA. The CDR3 DNA reads TGTGCCAGCAGCCCACTATACGCGAACACCGGGGAGCTGTTTTTT. Amino acids: CASSPLYANTGELFF.

The chain recombines TRBV6-1 with TRBJ1-4; 8 bases are shared with TRBD1. J lost 8 bases, V lost 7 bases, and 6 bases had no gene match. This CDR3 is built from 13 residues. Germline values: CDR1 MNHNS, CDR2 SASEGT. In DNA form, the CDR3 reads TGTGCCAGCACCAGGGGGCGCGGAGAAAAACTGTTTTTT. It translates to CASTRGRGEKLFF.

This chain connects TRBV5-6 to TRBJ2-1; 8 positions match TRBD1. V gave up 4 bases and J gave up 7 bases; unmatched junction bases: 4. Per the germline V gene, CDR1 is SGHDT and CDR2 is YYEEEE. The CDR3 sequence is 13 residues long. This chain's CDR3 is CASSETGVNEQFF. The CDR3 nucleotides read TGTGCCAGCAGCGAGACAGGGGTGAATGAGCAGTTCTTC.

The table lists this clone with a count of one. This sample also contains other DNA sequences that code for the same CDR3. The chain is built from TRBV30 and TRBJ2-5; the D gene could be TRBD1 or TRBD2 (7 bases each). Trimming took 0 bases from V and 5 from J, leaving 10 bases between them. The CDR3 spans 13 residues. Per the germline V gene, CDR1 is GTSNPN and CDR2 is SVGIG (reference sequence). CDR3 region: CAWSVGGGETQYF. CDR3 in DNA: TGTGCCTGGAGTGTGGGAGGGGGCGAGACCCAGTACTTC.

This chain uses TRBV18 with TRBJ1-2; TRBD1 is a possible D gene (6 bases). Germline values: CDR1 KGHSH, CDR2 LQKENI. Deletions cut 1 base from V and 2 bases from J, with 11 bases between. The CDR3 runs 15 residues. CDR3 loop: CASSPQGHPNYGYTF. CDR3 sequence (DNA): TGTGCCAGCTCACCACAGGGACACCCAAACTATGGCTACACCTTC. Full variable domain (remainder filled in from reference TRBV18 and TRBJ1-2): NAGVMQNPRHLVRRRGQEARLRCSPMKGHSHVYWYRQLPEEGLKFMVYLQKENIIDESGMPKERFSAEFPKEGPSILRIQQVVRGDSAAYFCASSPQGHPNYGYTFGSGTRLTVV.

In this sample, this clone turned up once. V and J are TRBV5-1 and TRBJ1-5; perhaps TRBD1 as D (5 bases). Germline CDR1 is SGHRS and CDR2 is YFSETQ. Trimming cost V 2 bases and J 9 bases, with 15 bases left between them. CDR3 length: 14 amino acids. The CDR3 reads CASSFGNRYSPQHF. The CDR3 DNA follows: TGCGCCAGCAGCTTTGGAAACAGGTATTCGCCCCAGCATTTT.

This chain links TRBV28 with TRBJ1-5; D unresolved. Germline lookup yields CDR1 MDHEN and CDR2 SYDVKM. CDR3 length equals 11 residues. Trimming took off 6 bases at V and 5 bases at J, with 5 bases between the two ends. The CDR3 nucleotides read TGTGCCAGCAGCAAATATCAGCCCCAGCATTTT. Its translation: CASSKYQPQHF.

The chain joins TRBV28 to TRBJ1-1; unclear D gene. Germline-derived CDR1 and CDR2 are MDHEN and SYDVKM. The CDR3 runs 10 residues. With 11 bases removed from V and 8 bases from J, the gap between germline ends came to 12 bases. This chain's CDR3 is CALSKNEAFF. In DNA, the CDR3 is TGTGCCTTAAGTAAAAACGAAGCTTTCTTT.

The chain links TRBV30 to TRBJ1-3; D perhaps matches TRBD1 (6 bases). Germline V lookup: CDR1 GTSNPN, CDR2 SVGIG (reference sequence). There are 13 residues in the CDR3. V gave up 5 bases and J gave up 0 bases, with 8 bases separating them. In nucleotides, the CDR3 is TGTGCCTGGCAGACAGGCTCTGGAAACACCATATATTTT. This translates into CAWQTGSGNTIYF.

The chain is built from TRBV18 and TRBJ2-2; 7 bases are a match to TRBD1. V shed 5 bases and J 7 bases; nucleotides not matched to a gene: 22. The CDR3 extends over 19 amino acids. Germline V gives CDR1 KGHSH, CDR2 LQKENI. The CDR3 bases are TGTGCCAGCTCAATGACAGGGCCAGAGGCGAGGAGGATTTACGGGGAGCTGTTTTTT. The encoded protein is CASSMTGPEARRIYGELFF.

J is TRBJ2-6 and V is TRBV5-8, with unresolved D. CDR3 size: 15 residues. V lost 0 bases, J lost 4 bases, and 8 bases lay in between. CDR1 and CDR2 from the germline V gene are SGHTS and YDEGEE. CDR3 amino acids: CASSLGPRGANVLTF. In nucleotides, the CDR3 is TGTGCCAGCAGCTTGGGACCCCGGGGGGCCAACGTCCTGACTTTC.

This chain joins TRBV29-1 and TRBJ2-4, with TRBD1 as a possible D gene (6 bases). The germline gives CDR1 SQVTM, CDR2 ANQGSEA. The CDR3 contains 13 residues. V shed 4 bases and J shed 15 bases, with 22 bases lying between them. The DNA for the CDR3 is TGCAGCGTTGCAAGACGGACAGACGGTCTTTCGTACTTC. Protein product: CSVARRTDGLSYF.

The genes are TRBV6-4 and TRBJ2-2, with 7 bases identical to TRBD1. The ends lost 2 bases at V and 6 bases at J; junction bases unmatched: 0. Per germline, CDR1 MRHNA and CDR2 SNTAGT. The CDR3 is 13 residues long. CDR3 loop: CASSDQGAGELFF. In DNA, the CDR3 is TGTGCCAGCAGTGACCAGGGGGCCGGGGAGCTGTTTTTT.

The chain joins TRBV6-6 to TRBJ1-2, with 7 bases aligning to TRBD1. There are 13 residues in the CDR3. J lost 7 bases, V lost 4 bases, and 6 bases had no gene match. Germline values: CDR1 MNHNY, CDR2 SVGAGI (reference sequence). The CDR3 region has the DNA TGTGCCAGCAGTTCCGGACAGGCGGGTGGCTACACCTTC. It codes for CASSSGQAGGYTF.

This clone occurred once. The chain couples TRBV6-5 to TRBJ1-1; the D is unclear. The V end was cut by 0 bases, the J end by 1 base, with 6 bases between. The CDR3 consists of 14 residues. Germline V lookup: CDR1 MNHEY, CDR2 SVGAGI. CDR3 sequence reads: CASSYSWGNTEAFF. CDR3 DNA sequence: TGTGCCAGCAGTTACTCTTGGGGGAACACTGAAGCTTTCTTT.